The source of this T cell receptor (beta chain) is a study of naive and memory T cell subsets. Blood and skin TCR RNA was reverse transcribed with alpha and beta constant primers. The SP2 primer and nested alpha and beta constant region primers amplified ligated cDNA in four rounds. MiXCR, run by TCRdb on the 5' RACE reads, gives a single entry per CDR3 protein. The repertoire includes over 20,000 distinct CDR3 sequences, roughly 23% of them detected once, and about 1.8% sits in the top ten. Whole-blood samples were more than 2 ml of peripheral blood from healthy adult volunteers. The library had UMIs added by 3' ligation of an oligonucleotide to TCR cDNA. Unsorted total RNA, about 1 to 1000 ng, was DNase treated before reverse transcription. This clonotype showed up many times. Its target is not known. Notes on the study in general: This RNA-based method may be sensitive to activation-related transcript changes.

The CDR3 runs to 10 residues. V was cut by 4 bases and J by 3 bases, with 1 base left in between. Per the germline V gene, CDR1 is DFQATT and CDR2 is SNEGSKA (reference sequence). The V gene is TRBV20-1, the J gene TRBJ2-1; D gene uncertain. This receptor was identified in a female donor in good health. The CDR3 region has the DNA TGCAGTGCTATCTACAATGAGCAGTTCTTC. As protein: CSAIYNEQFF.